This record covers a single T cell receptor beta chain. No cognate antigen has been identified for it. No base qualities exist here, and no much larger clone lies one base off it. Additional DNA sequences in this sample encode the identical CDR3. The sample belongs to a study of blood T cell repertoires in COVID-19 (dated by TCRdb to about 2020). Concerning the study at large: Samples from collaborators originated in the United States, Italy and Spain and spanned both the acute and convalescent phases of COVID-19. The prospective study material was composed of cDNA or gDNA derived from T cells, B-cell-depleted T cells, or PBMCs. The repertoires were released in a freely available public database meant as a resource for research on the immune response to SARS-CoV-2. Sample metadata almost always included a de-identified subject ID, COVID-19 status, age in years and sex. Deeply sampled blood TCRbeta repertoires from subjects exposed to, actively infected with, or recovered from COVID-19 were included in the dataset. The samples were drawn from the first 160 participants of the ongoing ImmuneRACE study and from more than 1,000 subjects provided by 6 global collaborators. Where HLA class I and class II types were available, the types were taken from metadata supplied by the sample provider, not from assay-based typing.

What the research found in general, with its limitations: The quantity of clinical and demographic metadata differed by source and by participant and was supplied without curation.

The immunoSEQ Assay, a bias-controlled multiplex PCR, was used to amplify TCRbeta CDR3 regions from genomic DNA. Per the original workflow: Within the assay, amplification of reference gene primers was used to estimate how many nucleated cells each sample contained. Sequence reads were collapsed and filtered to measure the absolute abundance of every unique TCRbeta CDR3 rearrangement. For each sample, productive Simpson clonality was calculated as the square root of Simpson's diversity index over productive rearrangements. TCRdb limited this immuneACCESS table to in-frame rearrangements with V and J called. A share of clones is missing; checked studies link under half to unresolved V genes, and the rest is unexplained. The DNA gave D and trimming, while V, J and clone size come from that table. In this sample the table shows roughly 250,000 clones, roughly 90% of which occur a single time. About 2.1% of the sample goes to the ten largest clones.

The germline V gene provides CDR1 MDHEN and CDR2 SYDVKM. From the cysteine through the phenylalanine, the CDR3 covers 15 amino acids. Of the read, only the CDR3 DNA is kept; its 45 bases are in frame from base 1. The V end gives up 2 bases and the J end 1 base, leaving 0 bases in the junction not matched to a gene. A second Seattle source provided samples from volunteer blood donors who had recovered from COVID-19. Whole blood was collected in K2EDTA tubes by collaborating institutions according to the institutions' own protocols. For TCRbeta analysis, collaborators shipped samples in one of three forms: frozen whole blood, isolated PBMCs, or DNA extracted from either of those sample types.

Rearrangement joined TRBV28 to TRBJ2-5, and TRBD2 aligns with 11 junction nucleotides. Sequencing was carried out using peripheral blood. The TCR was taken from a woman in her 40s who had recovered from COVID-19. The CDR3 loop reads CASSLTSGGQETQYF. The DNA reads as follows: TGTGCCAGCAGTTTAACTAGCGGGGGCCAAGAGACCCAGTACTTC.